A single sample gave rise to the 22 T cell receptor beta chains below, sequenced in a study of OX40 agonist ivuxolimab in advanced cancers. Using immunoSEQ multiplex PCR, the repertoire was profiled, and TCRdb retains in-frame clones only, with some absent. Of tens of thousands of clones listed, 70% to 90% are singletons. The sequencing here drew on CD4+ or CD8+ T cells sorted from blood, taken in a trial of the OX40 agonist ivuxolimab. All receptors come from an adult with an advanced solid tumor such as melanoma, head and neck, liver or kidney cancer.

The chain carries TRBV30 and TRBJ1-2, with TRBD1 matching over 9 bases. This CDR3 region has 13 residues. V trimming: 3 bases; J trimming: 6 bases; junction bases outside the gene matches: 5. Germline V lookup: CDR1 GTSNPN, CDR2 SVGIG (reference sequence). The CDR3 nucleotides read TGTGCCTGGAGAAATGACAGGGGGAATGGCTACACCTTC. Its protein is CAWRNDRGNGYTF.

V gene TRBV28 combines with J gene TRBJ2-7; unclear D gene. Per the germline V gene, CDR1 is MDHEN and CDR2 is SYDVKM. The CDR3 has 11 amino acids. With 8 bases removed from V and 2 bases from J, the gap between germline ends came to 7 bases. The CDR3 protein is CASPETYEQYF. Written as DNA, the CDR3 is TGTGCCAGCCCAGAGACCTACGAGCAGTACTTC.

This chain connects TRBV27 to TRBJ1-5; 7 bases align to TRBD1. CDR1 is MNHEY, CDR2 SMNVEV, per germline (reference sequence). The CDR3 runs to 19 residues. Trimming removed 2 bases from V and 0 bases from J; junction bases left unmatched: 13. The CDR3 DNA reads TGTGCCAGCAGTTTACTGCAGGGGGGCGTCCTGAATAGCAATCAGCCCCAGCATTTT. Encoded protein: CASSLLQGGVLNSNQPQHF.

The rearrangement links TRBV7-9 to TRBJ2-7; 13 nucleotides agree with TRBD2. The trim removed 3 bases at V and 3 bases at J, leaving 11 bases unmatched. Germline loops: CDR1 SEHNR, CDR2 FQNEAQ (reference sequence). The CDR3 is 18 residues long. CDR3 loop: CASSFGSGLAGPRYEQYF. The DNA of the CDR3 is TGTGCCAGCAGCTTCGGGTCGGGACTAGCGGGACCGCGCTACGAGCAGTACTTC.

V and J are TRBV19 and TRBJ1-2; D uncertain. Germline V CDR1 and CDR2: LNHDA, SQIVND (reference sequence). Trimming left V 7 bases short and J 4 bases short, with 16 bases between. The length of the CDR3 is 14 residues. The CDR3 sequence is CASTLRGESYGYTF. The DNA for the CDR3 is TGTGCCAGTACCCTCCGCGGGGAAAGCTATGGCTACACCTTC. Using reference TRBV19 and TRBJ1-2 for the parts outside the CDR3, the full variable domain is DGGITQSPKYLFRKEGQNVTLSCEQNLNHDAMYWYRQDPGQGLRLIYYSQIVNDFQKGDIAEGYSVSREKKESFPLTVTSAQKNPTAFYLCASTLRGESYGYTFGSGTRLTVV.

This chain connects TRBV5-4 to TRBJ2-7; 8 nucleotides match TRBD2. The CDR3 is 14 residues long. Trimming removed 4 bases from V and 2 bases from J; junction bases left unmatched: 5. CDR1 and CDR2 (germline): SGHNT, YYREEE (reference sequence). In DNA, the CDR3 is TGTGCCAGCAGCCCCGATAGCGGGACCTACGAGCAGTACTTC. This translates into CASSPDSGTYEQYF.

With respect to this clone: The sample has other DNA sequences that encode this CDR3 too. The chain carries TRBV11-2 and TRBJ2-7, with 9 nucleotides matching TRBD1. V was clipped by 4 bases and J by 4 bases; unmatched bases: 11. The CDR3 extends over 16 amino acids. Germline V CDR1 and CDR2: SGHAT, FQNNGV. CDR3 region: CASSSTHGTGSYEQYF. The DNA of the CDR3 is TGTGCCAGCAGCTCAACCCACGGGACAGGGTCTTACGAGCAGTACTTC. Full variable domain (remainder filled in from reference TRBV11-2 and TRBJ2-7): EAGVAQSPRYKIIEKRQSVAFWCNPISGHATLYWYQQILGQGPKLLIQFQNNGVVDDSQLPKDRFSAERLKGVDSTLKIQPAKLEDSAVYLCASSSTHGTGSYEQYFGPGTRLTVT.

CDR3 nucleotide sequence: TGTGCCAGCAGCGAAAGGAAACAGGGCGGCGAGCAGTACTTC. Protein: CASSERKQGGEQYF. This chain joins TRBV11-2 and TRBJ2-7; tentative D call: TRBD1 (6 bases). The CDR3 is 14 amino acids. The V end was cut by 5 bases, the J end by 6 bases, with 17 bases between. Per the germline V gene, CDR1 is SGHAT and CDR2 is FQNNGV. The full variable domain, completed using reference TRBV11-2 and TRBJ2-7, is EAGVAQSPRYKIIEKRQSVAFWCNPISGHATLYWYQQILGQGPKLLIQFQNNGVVDDSQLPKDRFSAERLKGVDSTLKIQPAKLEDSAVYLCASSERKQGGEQYFGPGTRLTVT.

This clone was found once. This chain uses TRBV19 with TRBJ1-1, with D perhaps matching TRBD1 (5 bases). Trimming took off 6 bases at V and 11 bases at J, with 13 bases between the two ends. Germline values: CDR1 LNHDA, CDR2 SQIVND (reference sequence). This CDR3 region has 11 residues. DNA for the CDR3: TGTGCCAGTAGCGGGGGAGGGGCGGCTTTCTTT. Protein: CASSGGGAAFF.

The CDR3 here is CASSPREPYEQYF. CDR3 DNA: TGTGCCAGCTCACCACGGGAGCCCTACGAGCAGTACTTC. The V and J genes are TRBV18 and TRBJ2-7; TRBD2 might be the D (5 bases). Looked up from germline, CDR1 is KGHSH and CDR2 is LQKENI. The CDR3 contains 13 residues. Trimming left V 1 base short and J 2 bases short, with 6 bases between. The whole variable domain, remainder taken from reference TRBV18 and TRBJ2-7, is NAGVMQNPRHLVRRRGQEARLRCSPMKGHSHVYWYRQLPEEGLKFMVYLQKENIIDESGMPKERFSAEFPKEGPSILRIQQVVRGDSAAYFCASSPREPYEQYFGPGTRLTVT.

The chain couples TRBV20-1 to TRBJ1-1; D unclear. The CDR3 has 10 residues. With 3 bases removed from V and 7 bases from J, the gap between germline ends came to 6 bases. The germline CDR1 and CDR2 sequences are DFQATT and SNEGSKA (reference sequence). The CDR3 sequence is CSASTLEAFF. The CDR3 DNA reads as TGCAGTGCTAGTACTCTTGAAGCTTTCTTT.

The chain has TRBV5-6 and TRBJ2-1; TRBD1 agrees at 8 bases. Germline V gene lookup returns CDR1 SGHDT and CDR2 YYEEEE. J gave up 4 bases and V 6 bases, and 9 bases lay outside the gene matches. The CDR3 extends over 15 amino acids. This chain's CDR3 is CASNGQGVRYNEQFF. CDR3 nucleotide sequence: TGTGCCAGCAACGGACAGGGAGTCCGGTACAATGAGCAGTTCTTC.

This clone was observed a single time. The chain is built from TRBV5-6 and TRBJ2-3; 11 nucleotides agree with TRBD1. This CDR3 contains 14 residues. The trim removed 3 bases at V and 5 bases at J, leaving 2 bases unmatched. Germline V CDR1 and CDR2: SGHDT, YYEEEE. The CDR3 DNA is TGTGCCAGCAGCTGGACAGGGGGCGAAGATACGCAGTATTTT. Its protein product is CASSWTGGEDTQYF.

The genes are TRBV6-5 and TRBJ1-4; tentatively, D is TRBD1 (6 bases). The CDR3 runs to 13 residues. CDR1 MNHEY and CDR2 SVGAGI come from the germline V gene. The V end was cut by 7 bases, the J end by 10 bases, with 16 bases between. CDR3 in amino acids: CASKSGAIGKLFF. The DNA for the CDR3 is TGTGCCAGCAAATCGGGGGCGATTGGAAAACTGTTTTTT.

J is TRBJ2-3 and V is TRBV19, with a tentative D call TRBD1 (6 bases). There are 14 residues in the CDR3. V lost 3 bases to trimming and J lost 4 bases, with 11 bases between them. Looked up from germline, CDR1 is LNHDA and CDR2 is SQIVND (reference sequence). The DNA of the CDR3 is TGTGCCAGTAGTATGGGGCAGGGGCCAGATACGCAGTATTTT. Translation: CASSMGQGPDTQYF.

This clone was seen a single time. The chain combines TRBV23-1 with TRBJ2-6; D may be TRBD1 or TRBD2 (5 bases each). TRBV23-1 is an ORF, with its function uncertain. V was cut by 1 base and J by 0 bases, with 7 bases left in between. This CDR3 has 16 residues. CDR3 region: CASSQLGDSGANVLTF. The DNA for the CDR3 is TGCGCCAGCAGTCAATTGGGGGACTCTGGGGCCAACGTCCTGACTTTC.

Concerning this clone itself: Other nucleotide sequences from this sample produce the same CDR3. The chain is built from TRBV18 and TRBJ1-5; D remains unclear. Germline V gives CDR1 KGHSH, CDR2 LQKENI. V lost 3 bases to trimming and J lost 0 bases, with 3 bases between them. CDR3 size: 13 residues. CDR3 protein: CASSPDSNQPQHF. CDR3 nucleotides: TGTGCCAGCTCACCGGATAGCAATCAGCCCCAGCATTTT.

The chain links TRBV28 to TRBJ2-4, with D possibly matching TRBD2 (7 bases). V was cut by 5 bases and J by 5 bases, with 16 bases left in between. The CDR3 sequence is 15 residues long. Looked up from germline, CDR1 is MDHEN and CDR2 is SYDVKM. The CDR3 sequence: CASSLGRGAENIQYF. The CDR3 nucleotides are TGTGCCAGCAGTCTGGGACGGGGGGCTGAAAACATTCAGTACTTC. Combining the CDR3 with reference TRBV28 and TRBJ2-4 gives the whole variable domain DVKVTQSSRYLVKRTGEKVFLECVQDMDHENMFWYRQDPGLGLRLIYFSYDVKMKEKGDIPEGYSVSREKKERFSLILESASTNQTSMYLCASSLGRGAENIQYFGAGTRLSVL.

The gene calls are TRBV10-1 and TRBJ2-7; TRBD1 matches 10 bases. Germline trimming cut 3 bases from V and 4 bases from J; bases unmatched to any gene: 6. The CDR3 spans 15 residues. The germline gives CDR1 WNHNN, CDR2 SYGVQD (reference sequence). The chain's CDR3 is CASSDFGQGGYEQYF. The CDR3 nucleotides are TGCGCCAGCAGTGATTTCGGACAGGGGGGTTACGAGCAGTACTTC.

The V gene is TRBV19, the J gene TRBJ2-3, with D possibly TRBD1 on 6 matching bases. The CDR3 has 16 amino acids. The germline V gene has CDR1 LNHDA and CDR2 SQIVND (reference sequence). Trimming took 3 bases from V and 0 from J, leaving 13 bases between them. The CDR3 reads CASSISGTLSTDTQYF. In DNA, the CDR3 is TGTGCCAGTAGTATCTCTGGGACACTTAGCACAGATACGCAGTATTTT. The variable domain in full, with the rest retrieved from reference TRBV19 and TRBJ2-3, is DGGITQSPKYLFRKEGQNVTLSCEQNLNHDAMYWYRQDPGQGLRLIYYSQIVNDFQKGDIAEGYSVSREKKESFPLTVTSAQKNPTAFYLCASSISGTLSTDTQYFGPGTRLTVL.

V usage is TRBV4-1 and J usage is TRBJ1-3, with a weak D call TRBD1 (6 bases). The CDR3 runs 15 residues. Germline assignment: CDR1 MGHRA and CDR2 YSYEKL. The V and J ends lost 2 bases and 4 bases respectively, with 12 bases between them. The CDR3 spells CASSQPGTTGNTIYF. The CDR3 DNA is TGCGCCAGCAGCCAACCCGGGACAACAGGAAACACCATATATTTT.

The chain has TRBV14 and TRBJ1-1; D uncertain. V gave up 3 bases and J gave up 1 base, with 6 bases separating them. Germline V CDR1 and CDR2: SGHDN, FVKESK. The CDR3 has 13 residues. The CDR3 protein is CASSHDQNTEAFF. Written as DNA, the CDR3 is TGTGCCAGCAGCCACGACCAGAACACTGAAGCTTTCTTT.